The 2 T cell receptor beta chains presented below share a single source sample, sequenced in a study of cytomegalovirus exposure and HLA in healthy donors. PCR employed 60 Vbeta and 13 Jbeta primers. Produced via immunoSEQ multiplex PCR; TCRdb's table is partial and in-frame only. The data hold 210,000 or so clones, with over 75% observed a single time. The specimen was PBMCs. Source of these receptors: a man in his late teens or twenties in good health and CMV-seronegative.

V is TRBV9 and J is TRBJ2-2; the match to TRBD2 covers 10 bases. The ends lost 4 bases at V and 6 bases at J; junction bases unmatched: 3. The CDR3 sequence is 14 residues long. The germline V gene encodes CDR1 SGDLS and CDR2 YYNGEE. CDR3 nucleotides: TGTGCCAGCAGCCCTCTAGCGGGAGCCGGGGAGCTGTTTTTT. It specifies CASSPLAGAGELFF.

This chain uses TRBV2 with TRBJ1-2; 8 positions agree with TRBD1. Trimming at V came to 5 bases and at J to 6 bases, leaving 8 bases not matched to a gene. The CDR3 consists of 14 residues. Germline CDR1 is SNHLY and CDR2 is FYNNEI. The CDR3 sequence is CASSLGQGADGYTF. As DNA, the CDR3 is TGTGCCAGCAGTCTCGGGCAGGGGGCTGATGGCTACACCTTC. The complete variable domain, with remaining parts taken from reference TRBV2 and TRBJ1-2, reads EPEVTQTPSHQVTQMGQEVILRCVPISNHLYFYWYRQILGQKVEFLVSFYNNEISEKSEIFDDQFSVERPDGSNFTLKIRSTKLEDSAMYFCASSLGQGADGYTFGSGTRLTVV.